The entry that follows covers one T cell receptor beta chain sequence. The assay was immunoSEQ multiplex PCR, and TCRdb's table has in-frame clones only and misses some. The table records about 79,000 clones, around nine tenths of them present only once. The data derive from a study of blood T cell repertoires in COVID-19. CDR3 length equals 15 residues. Germline-derived CDR1 and CDR2 are SGHAT and FQNNGV. With 1 base removed from V and 2 bases from J, the gap between germline ends came to 12 bases. The chain has TRBV11-2 and TRBJ2-7; possible D gene TRBD2, 6 bases. The clonotype comes from a man between 65 and 79 years old with active or convalescent COVID-19. Sequencing input: peripheral blood. CDR3 DNA sequence: TGTGCCAGCAGCTTAGGTGCGGGGCTACCCTACGAGCAGTACTTC. Translated, it gives CASSLGAGLPYEQYF.